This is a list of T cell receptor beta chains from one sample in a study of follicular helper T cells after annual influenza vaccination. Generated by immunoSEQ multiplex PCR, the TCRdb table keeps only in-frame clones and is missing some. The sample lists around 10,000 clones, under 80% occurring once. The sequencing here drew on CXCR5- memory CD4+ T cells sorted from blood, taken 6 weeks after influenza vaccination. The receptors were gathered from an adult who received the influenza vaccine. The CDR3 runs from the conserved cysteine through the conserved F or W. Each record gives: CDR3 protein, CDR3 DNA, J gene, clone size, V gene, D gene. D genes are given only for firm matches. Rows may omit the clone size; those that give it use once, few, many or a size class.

cdr3_aa: CASSRTGWEEKLFF; cdr3_nt: TGTGCCAGTAGTAGGACAGGGTGGGAGGAAAAACTGTTTTTT; j_call: TRBJ1-4; clone_size: -; v_call: TRBV19; d_call: TRBD1
cdr3_aa: CASSQGAGARLETQYF; cdr3_nt: TGCGCCAGCAGCCAAGGGGCGGGAGCCCGTCTGGAGACCCAGTACTTC; j_call: TRBJ2-5; clone_size: few; v_call: TRBV4-1; d_call: TRBD2
cdr3_aa: CASSSQTGMEQYF; cdr3_nt: TGTGCCAGCAGCTCGCAGACGGGGATGGAGCAGTACTTC; j_call: TRBJ2-7; clone_size: few; v_call: TRBV7-2; d_call: -
cdr3_aa: CASSPGQTYEQYF; cdr3_nt: TGTGCCAGCTCGCCGGGACAGACCTACGAGCAGTACTTC; j_call: TRBJ2-7; clone_size: -; v_call: TRBV18; d_call: TRBD1
cdr3_aa: CASSLTGGTDTQYF; cdr3_nt: TGTGCCAGCAGCTTAACCGGGGGCACAGATACGCAGTATTTT; j_call: TRBJ2-3; clone_size: -; v_call: TRBV7-3; d_call: -
cdr3_aa: CASSLATSGGAKNIQYF; cdr3_nt: TGTGCCAGCAGCTTAGCGACTAGCGGGGGAGCCAAAAACATTCAGTACTTC; j_call: TRBJ2-4; clone_size: -; v_call: TRBV7-2; d_call: TRBD2
cdr3_aa: CASSLRDTTNTEAFF; cdr3_nt: TGTGCCAGTAGTTTGCGGGACACTACGAACACTGAAGCTTTCTTT; j_call: TRBJ1-1; clone_size: -; v_call: TRBV19; d_call: -
cdr3_aa: CASSHWRLETQYF; cdr3_nt: TGCGCCAGCAGCCACTGGCGGCTGGAGACCCAGTACTTC; j_call: TRBJ2-5; clone_size: -; v_call: TRBV5-1; d_call: -
cdr3_aa: CASSVGGSEAFF; cdr3_nt: TGTGCCAGTAGTGTCGGTGGAAGTGAAGCTTTCTTT; j_call: TRBJ1-1; clone_size: -; v_call: TRBV19; d_call: -
cdr3_aa: CASSLSGQGLYNEQFF; cdr3_nt: TGCGCCAGCAGCTTGAGCGGGCAGGGCCTCTACAATGAGCAGTTCTTC; j_call: TRBJ2-1; clone_size: -; v_call: TRBV5-1; d_call: -
cdr3_aa: CASSRDRGDGYTF; cdr3_nt: TGTGCCAGCAGCCGGGACAGGGGGGATGGCTACACCTTC; j_call: TRBJ1-2; clone_size: -; v_call: TRBV2; d_call: TRBD1
cdr3_aa: CASSIDLWPSVGYTF; cdr3_nt: TGTGCCAGTAGTATAGATCTCTGGCCTTCCGTCGGCTACACCTTC; j_call: TRBJ1-2; clone_size: -; v_call: TRBV19; d_call: -
cdr3_aa: CASRLDSGANVLTF; cdr3_nt: TGTGCCAGCAGACTAGACTCTGGGGCCAACGTCCTGACTTTC; j_call: TRBJ2-6; clone_size: -; v_call: TRBV7-9; d_call: -
cdr3_aa: CASRGGNYGYTF; cdr3_nt: TGTGCCAGCAGGGGGGGCAACTATGGCTACACCTTC; j_call: TRBJ1-2; clone_size: -; v_call: TRBV2; d_call: -
cdr3_aa: CASSLTETQYF; cdr3_nt: TGTGCCAGCAGCTTGACAGAGACCCAGTACTTC; j_call: TRBJ2-5; clone_size: -; v_call: TRBV5-6; d_call: -
cdr3_aa: CASRGGYGTDTQYF; cdr3_nt: TGCGCCAGCAGAGGGGGGTACGGCACAGATACGCAGTATTTT; j_call: TRBJ2-3; clone_size: -; v_call: TRBV5-1; d_call: -
cdr3_aa: CASSGDRGSEAFF; cdr3_nt: TGTGCCAGCAGCGGGGACAGGGGATCTGAAGCTTTCTTT; j_call: TRBJ1-1; clone_size: -; v_call: TRBV5-5; d_call: TRBD1
cdr3_aa: CSVAEGAWVGYTF; cdr3_nt: TGCAGCGTTGCGGAGGGGGCGTGGGTTGGCTACACCTTC; j_call: TRBJ1-2; clone_size: -; v_call: TRBV29-1; d_call: TRBD1
cdr3_aa: CASSEARQPQHF; cdr3_nt: TGTGCCAGCAGTGAAGCGAGGCAGCCCCAGCATTTT; j_call: TRBJ1-5; clone_size: -; v_call: TRBV2; d_call: -
cdr3_aa: CASGTGFYEQYF; cdr3_nt: TGTGCCAGCGGGACAGGGTTCTACGAGCAGTACTTC; j_call: TRBJ2-7; clone_size: few; v_call: TRBV2; d_call: TRBD1
cdr3_aa: CASSYYVSGNYGYTF; cdr3_nt: TGTGCCAGCAGTTACTACGTGTCAGGAAACTATGGCTACACCTTC; j_call: TRBJ1-2; clone_size: once; v_call: TRBV6-5; d_call: -
cdr3_aa: CARSLERGQGLAGGFYEQYF; cdr3_nt: TGTGCCAGAAGCCTGGAAAGGGGACAGGGGCTCGCGGGGGGTTTTTACGAGCAGTACTTC; j_call: TRBJ2-7; clone_size: -; v_call: TRBV5-3; d_call: TRBD1
cdr3_aa: CASSWGQGDSPLHF; cdr3_nt: TGTGCCAGCAGCTGGGGACAGGGAGACTCACCCCTCCACTTT; j_call: TRBJ1-6; clone_size: -; v_call: TRBV7-3; d_call: TRBD1
cdr3_aa: CASSQVLAGGSDTQYF; cdr3_nt: TGTGCCAGCAGCCAAGTCCTAGCGGGGGGTTCAGATACGCAGTATTTT; j_call: TRBJ2-3; clone_size: once; v_call: TRBV4-2; d_call: TRBD2
cdr3_aa: CASSQLQGTNEKLFF; cdr3_nt: TGTGCCAGCTCACAGCTACAGGGTACTAATGAAAAACTGTTTTTT; j_call: TRBJ1-4; clone_size: -; v_call: TRBV18; d_call: -
cdr3_aa: CASSLTGSGDEKLFF; cdr3_nt: TGCGCCAGCAGCTTAACAGGGTCGGGTGATGAAAAACTGTTTTTT; j_call: TRBJ1-4; clone_size: -; v_call: TRBV5-1; d_call: -
cdr3_aa: CAIHPPSGANVLTF; cdr3_nt: TGTGCCATCCACCCCCCCTCTGGGGCCAACGTCCTGACTTTC; j_call: TRBJ2-6; clone_size: -; v_call: TRBV10-3; d_call: -
cdr3_aa: CASSIGQMNTEAFF; cdr3_nt: TGTGCCAGCAGCATAGGACAAATGAACACTGAAGCTTTCTTT; j_call: TRBJ1-1; clone_size: -; v_call: TRBV11-3; d_call: -
cdr3_aa: CASSSGRGLLPQHF; cdr3_nt: TGTGCCAGCAGCTCCGGTAGGGGGCTTTTGCCCCAGCATTTT; j_call: TRBJ1-5; clone_size: -; v_call: TRBV7-9; d_call: TRBD1
cdr3_aa: CASSEQGIVNQPQHF; cdr3_nt: TGTGCCAGCAGCGAACAGGGGATTGTCAATCAGCCCCAGCATTTT; j_call: TRBJ1-5; clone_size: -; v_call: TRBV6-1; d_call: TRBD1
cdr3_aa: CASSPGQGGNYGYTF; cdr3_nt: TGTGCCAGCAGTCCAGGACAGGGCGGTAACTATGGCTACACCTTC; j_call: TRBJ1-2; clone_size: few; v_call: TRBV11-3; d_call: TRBD1
cdr3_aa: CASSIEFGNTEAFF; cdr3_nt: TGTGCCAGTAGTATCGAATTTGGTAACACTGAAGCTTTCTTT; j_call: TRBJ1-1; clone_size: -; v_call: TRBV19; d_call: -